The 8 T cell receptor beta chains given below trace back to one sample, sequenced in a study of T cells in Graves' hyperthyroidism and ophthalmopathy. The TCR beta CDR3 regions underwent amplification using RNA transcripts as the source. HTBI primers were the set used in a first-round RT-PCR of the TCR CDR3. MiXCR was run by TCRdb on the multiplex PCR reads, yielding one entry per CDR3 protein. In the table there are about 300,000 distinct CDR3 sequences, about 25% of which are singletons. The sample comprised blood. All receptors derive from a man between 40 and 49 years old with Graves' hyperthyroidism that later progressed to Graves' ophthalmopathy.

This clonotype was found many times. This chain uses TRBV15 with TRBJ1-5, with unresolved D. V was trimmed by 0 bases and J by 9 bases, leaving 15 bases between them. Germline CDR1 is LNHNV and CDR2 is YYDKDF (reference sequence). The CDR3 consists of 15 residues. The CDR3: CATSRDRWGWWPQHF. CDR3 DNA sequence: TGTGCCACCAGCAGAGATCGCTGGGGTTGGTGGCCCCAGCATTTT. The full variable domain, completed using reference TRBV15 and TRBJ1-5, is DAMVIQNPRYQVTQFGKPVTLSCSQTLNHNVMYWYQQKSSQAPKLLFHYYDKDFNNEADTPDNFQSRRPNTSFCFLDIRSPGLGDTAMYLCATSRDRWGWWPQHFGDGTRLSIL.

This clonotype was counted ten times or more. The rearrangement uses TRBV11-2 and TRBJ2-5; D is unresolved. The V gene lost 5 bases and the J gene lost 1 base, with 14 bases spanning the gap. Germline CDR1 SGHAT, CDR2 FQNNGV. This CDR3 contains 15 residues. The CDR3 sequence is CASSKSTVIQETQYF. Written as DNA, the CDR3 is TGTGCCAGCAGCAAAAGTACGGTGATCCAAGAGACCCAGTACTTC.

This clonotype was seen at least ten times. The V call is TRBV6-1, the J call TRBJ2-7; 10 bases fit TRBD1. Trimming cost V 4 bases and J 6 bases; bases outside gene matches: 9. Germline V gives CDR1 MNHNS, CDR2 SASEGT. The CDR3 runs 15 residues. The DNA for the CDR3 is TGTGCCAGCAGTGTATCGGGACAGGGGTTCGGCGAGCAGTACTTC. It yields the protein CASSVSGQGFGEQYF.

The table lists this clonotype with a few counts. One junction end disagrees with the germline gene, perhaps due to a read error. The J gene is TRBJ2-7, the V gene TRBV18, with 8 bases lining up with TRBD1. The length of the CDR3 is 14 residues. The germline V gene has CDR1 KGHSH and CDR2 LQKENI. The CDR3 loop is CASSPGQGFYAQYF. DNA of the CDR3: TGTGCCAGCTCACCAGGACAGGGATTCTACGCGCAGTACTTC.

This clonotype was counted a few times. The genes are TRBV14 and TRBJ2-2, with TRBD1 matching 10 bases. The CDR3 totals 19 residues. J lost 4 bases, V lost 2 bases, and 13 bases had no gene match. Germline V gene sequence: CDR1 SGHDN, CDR2 FVKESK. The CDR3 DNA is TGTGCCAGCAGCCAACACCAACCGACAGGGGGCTTCTTCACCGGGGAGCTGTTTTTT. Protein product: CASSQHQPTGGFFTGELFF.

This clonotype has ten or more counts. V is TRBV28 and J is TRBJ1-5; the D gene is possibly TRBD1 (6 bases). V lost 9 bases and J lost 3, with 12 bases in between. The CDR3 is 13 amino acids. Germline V gene lookup returns CDR1 MDHEN and CDR2 SYDVKM. In DNA form, the CDR3 reads TGTGCCAGTAAACAGGGACTCAATCAGCCCCAGCATTTT. Amino acid sequence: CASKQGLNQPQHF.

The chain combines TRBV28 with TRBJ2-5; 8 positions match TRBD2. The CDR3 is made up of 17 amino acids. Germline CDR1 is MDHEN and CDR2 is SYDVKM. Trimming removed 6 bases from V and 5 bases from J; junction bases left unmatched: 17. CDR3 sequence (DNA): TGTGCCAGCAGGTTGCGCCTAGGGCACCCGGGAGGGGAGACCCAGTACTTC. Translating gives CASRLRLGHPGGETQYF.

The gene calls are TRBV7-2 and TRBJ1-2, with D perhaps matching TRBD1 (5 bases). The CDR3 consists of 15 residues. Trimming took off 5 bases at V and 3 bases at J, with 16 bases between the two ends. CDR1 SGHTA and CDR2 FQGNSA come from the germline V gene. CDR3 loop: CASSPPWGGYYGYTF. CDR3 in DNA: TGTGCCAGCAGCCCCCCTTGGGGGGGGTACTATGGCTACACCTTC.